This T cell receptor beta chain emerged from a study of cytomegalovirus exposure and HLA in healthy donors. Findings of the study overall: Information on immune exposure was restricted to one variable (CMV serostatus). A later analysis found TCR association rates differed by HLA locus, highest for DRB1 and lowest for HLA-C. As confirmed in vitro, a few CMV-associated chains were specific for CMV antigens. One variant, a missense change in DCLRE1C, was linked in a later analysis to TCR beta V- and J-gene trimming.

Researchers ran the PCR with 60 Vbeta and 13 Jbeta primers. Repertoires were generated with immunoSEQ multiplex PCR, while TCRdb's copy carries only in-frame clones and drops some. The sample lists 100,000 to 150,000 clones, 10% occurring once. The CDR3 contains 14 residues. The trim removed 7 bases at V and 1 base at J, leaving 5 bases unmatched. The germline V gene encodes CDR1 MNHNY and CDR2 SVGAGI (reference sequence). Concerning this clone itself: No antigen is known for it.

This chain links TRBV6-6 with TRBJ1-1; 8 bases are a match to TRBD1. The TCR comes from a woman between 18 and 29 years old in good health and CMV-seropositive. Sequences were obtained from PBMCs. CDR3 protein: CASITTGGNTEAFF. In DNA form, the CDR3 reads TGTGCCAGCATAACAACAGGGGGGAACACTGAAGCTTTCTTT.